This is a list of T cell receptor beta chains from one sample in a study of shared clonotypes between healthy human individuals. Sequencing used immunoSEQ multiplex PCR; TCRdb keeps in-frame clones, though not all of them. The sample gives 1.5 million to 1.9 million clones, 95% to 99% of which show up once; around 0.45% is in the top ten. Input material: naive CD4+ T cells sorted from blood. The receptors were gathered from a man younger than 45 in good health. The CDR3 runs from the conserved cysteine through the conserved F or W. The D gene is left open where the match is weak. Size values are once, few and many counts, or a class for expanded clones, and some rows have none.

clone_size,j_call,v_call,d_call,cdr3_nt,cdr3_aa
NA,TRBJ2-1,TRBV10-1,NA,TGCGCCAGCAGTGAGTCTCCAGGTTATGAGCAGTTCTTC,CASSESPGYEQFF
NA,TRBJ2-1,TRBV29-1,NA,TGCAGCGTTGACCGGGCGCGCAATGAGCAGTTCTTC,CSVDRARNEQFF
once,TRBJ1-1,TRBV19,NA,TGTGCCAGTAGTATAATGGGACGGATGAACACTGAAGCTTTCTTT,CASSIMGRMNTEAFF
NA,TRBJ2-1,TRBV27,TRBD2,TGTGCCAGCAGTTTTGCGGGAGGCGGCAATGAGCAGTTCTTC,CASSFAGGGNEQFF
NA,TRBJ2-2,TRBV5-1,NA,TGCGCCAGCAGCTTTCTTACTGGGGCGAACACCGGGGAGCTGTTTTTT,CASSFLTGANTGELFF
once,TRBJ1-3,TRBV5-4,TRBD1,TGTGCCAGCAGCTCCAGGGGGCGGGCTGGAAACACCATATATTTT,CASSSRGRAGNTIYF
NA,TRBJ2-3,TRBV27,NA,TGTGCCAGCAGTCCCAATCAACCGGGAGATACGCAGTATTTT,CASSPNQPGDTQYF
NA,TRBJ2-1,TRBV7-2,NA,TGTGCCAGCAGCTCGGGACCAGTGTTCAATGAGCAGTTCTTC,CASSSGPVFNEQFF
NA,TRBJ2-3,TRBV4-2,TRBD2,TGTGCCAGCAGCCAAGAGGGAGGGTGGGCAGATACGCAGTATTTT,CASSQEGGWADTQYF
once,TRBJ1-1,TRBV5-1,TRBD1,TGCGCCAGCAGCTTGGGACCTCGGACAGGGGGCATTGGGACTGAAGCTTTCTTT,CASSLGPRTGGIGTEAFF
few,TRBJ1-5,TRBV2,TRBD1,TGTGCCAGCACTGGACAGGGGTTCCAGCCCCAGCATTTT,CASTGQGFQPQHF
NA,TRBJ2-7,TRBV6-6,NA,TGTGCCAGCAGTGCAAATTCCTACGAGCAGTACTTC,CASSANSYEQYF
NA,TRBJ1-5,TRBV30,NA,TGTGCCTGGAGTGTAGGTGGAGGATACGGGATGCATCAGCCCCAGCATTTT,CAWSVGGGYGMHQPQHF
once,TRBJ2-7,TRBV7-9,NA,TGTGCCAGCAGCTTAATTCGACAAGCAGGCGAGCAGTACTTC,CASSLIRQAGEQYF
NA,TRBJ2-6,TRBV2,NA,TGTGCCAGCAGTGAAGCGCGCGGCGCTGGGGCCAACGTCCTGACTTTC,CASSEARGAGANVLTF
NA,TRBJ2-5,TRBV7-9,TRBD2,TGTGCCAGCAGCTTAGGATCGGCTAGCGGGAGTAAGGGGCAAGAGACCCAGTACTTC,CASSLGSASGSKGQETQYF
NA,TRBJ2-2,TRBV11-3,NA,TGTGCCAGCAGCTTAAGGAGCACCGGGGAGCTGTTTTTT,CASSLRSTGELFF
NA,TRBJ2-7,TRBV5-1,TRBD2,TGCGCCAGCAGCTTGCGGACTAGCGGGAGTCTAGGGTACGAGCAGTACTTC,CASSLRTSGSLGYEQYF
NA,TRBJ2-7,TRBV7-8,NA,TGTGCCAGCAGCTTTTTTTCTAGCCTATCCTACGAGCAGTACTTC,CASSFFSSLSYEQYF
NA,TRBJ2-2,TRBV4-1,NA,TGCGCCAGCAGCCAGGACAGTACGGGCGGGGAGCTGTTTTTT,CASSQDSTGGELFF
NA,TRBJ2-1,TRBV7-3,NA,TGTGCCAGCAGCTTATCAATGGATAATGGCGGAGACAATGAGCAGTTCTTC,CASSLSMDNGGDNEQFF
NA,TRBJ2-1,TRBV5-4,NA,TGTGCCAGCAGCTCGGAAAATGTCAGAAATGAGCAGTTCTTC,CASSSENVRNEQFF
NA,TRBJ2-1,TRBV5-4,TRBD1,TGTGCCAGCAGCCTCCCGGGACAGGGCTGGAATGAGCAGTTCTTC,CASSLPGQGWNEQFF
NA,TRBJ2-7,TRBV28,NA,TGTGCCAGCAGTTTAGAAGGGAACGGAAAAGCCTACGAGCAGTACTTC,CASSLEGNGKAYEQYF
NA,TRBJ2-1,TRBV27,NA,TGTGCCAGCAGTGTAGCGGCAAGCTCCTACAATGAGCAGTTCTTC,CASSVAASSYNEQFF
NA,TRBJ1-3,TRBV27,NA,TGTGCCAGCATACGGACCAGACAGATCTCTGGAAACACCATATATTTT,CASIRTRQISGNTIYF
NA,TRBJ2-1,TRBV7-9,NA,TGTGCCAGCAGCTCGGTTGCCGGGACTTCAAGCTCCTACAATGAGCAGTTCTTC,CASSSVAGTSSSYNEQFF
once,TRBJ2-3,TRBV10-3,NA,TGTGCCATCACCGCGGGAGATACGCAGTATTTT,CAITAGDTQYF
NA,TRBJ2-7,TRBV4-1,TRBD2,TGCGCCAGCAGCCGAGCGGGAGCATCCCTATACGAGCAGTACTTC,CASSRAGASLYEQYF
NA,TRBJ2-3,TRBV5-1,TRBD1,TGCGCCAGCAGCCGTCAGGGACAGGGTTTTACAGATACGCAGTATTTT,CASSRQGQGFTDTQYF
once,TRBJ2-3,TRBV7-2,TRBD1,TGTGCCAGCAGCTTAGTGAGACAGGGCCATACGCAGTATTTT,CASSLVRQGHTQYF